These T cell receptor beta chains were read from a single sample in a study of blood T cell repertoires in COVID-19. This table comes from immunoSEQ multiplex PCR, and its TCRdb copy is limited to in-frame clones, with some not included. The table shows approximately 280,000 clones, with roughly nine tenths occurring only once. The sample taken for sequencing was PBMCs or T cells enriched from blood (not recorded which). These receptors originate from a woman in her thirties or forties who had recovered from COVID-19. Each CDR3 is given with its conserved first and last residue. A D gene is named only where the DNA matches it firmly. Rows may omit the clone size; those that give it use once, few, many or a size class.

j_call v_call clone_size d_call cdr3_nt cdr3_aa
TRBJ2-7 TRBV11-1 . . TGTGCCAGCAGCTTAAGTCAGACCTACGAGCAGTACTTC CASSLSQTYEQYF
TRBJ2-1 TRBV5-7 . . TGTGCCAGCCTTCTCGCGGGTGAGCAGTTCTTC CASLLAGEQFF
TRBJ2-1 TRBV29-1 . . TGCAGCGTTGAAGATTATACCTACAATGAGCAGTTCTTC CSVEDYTYNEQFF
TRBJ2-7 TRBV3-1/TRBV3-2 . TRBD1 TGTGCCAGCAGCCAAGAGACAGGGGTCCCCGGGCAGCAGTACTTC CASSQETGVPGQQYF
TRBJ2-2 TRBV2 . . TGTGCCAGCAGCCAGGGCGCCGGGGAGCTGTTTTTT CASSQGAGELFF
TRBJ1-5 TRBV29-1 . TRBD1 TGCAGCGCTGGGACAGGGGATCAGCCCCAGCATTTT CSAGTGDQPQHF
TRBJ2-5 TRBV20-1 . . TGCAGTGCTAGGAGGGAGACCCAGTACTTC CSARRETQYF
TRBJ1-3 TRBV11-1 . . TGTGCCAGCAGCTTTGCGGGTGGAAACACCATATATTTT CASSFAGGNTIYF
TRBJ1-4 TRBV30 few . TGTGCCTGGAGCGGAACGGGGGTGGGTGAAAAACTGTTTTTT CAWSGTGVGEKLFF
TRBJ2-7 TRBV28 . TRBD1 TGTGCCAGCAAAGGGGGACAGATCGTTTACGAGCAGTACTTC CASKGGQIVYEQYF
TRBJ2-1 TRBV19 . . TGTGCCAGTAGTATCCCCCGAGGGGGGGCGACCTACAATGAGCAGTTCTTC CASSIPRGGATYNEQFF
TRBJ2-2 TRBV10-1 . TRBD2 TGCGCCAGCAGCGACGGACTAGCGGGAGGATGGGAGCTGTTTTTT CASSDGLAGGWELFF
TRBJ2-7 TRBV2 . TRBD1 TGTGCCGCTACTACACAGGGGAGCGAGCAGTACTTC CAATTQGSEQYF
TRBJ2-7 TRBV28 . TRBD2 TGTGCCAGCAGTGAGGGGCCAGCGGGGCGAGCCTACGAGCAGTACTTC CASSEGPAGRAYEQYF
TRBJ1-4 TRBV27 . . TGTGCCAGCAGTCTAGGGAGGAGTAATGAAAAACTGTTTTTT CASSLGRSNEKLFF
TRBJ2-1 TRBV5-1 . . TGCGCCAGCAGCTTGAGTGGCTCTACAGATGAGCAGTTCTTC CASSLSGSTDEQFF
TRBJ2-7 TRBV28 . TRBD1 TGTGCCAGTCGACAGGGGAAGGCGGACGAGCAGTACTTC CASRQGKADEQYF
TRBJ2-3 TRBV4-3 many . TGCGCCAGCAGCCAAGATCCCTACCAGGTCACGCAGTATTTT CASSQDPYQVTQYF
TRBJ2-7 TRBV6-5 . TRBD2 TGTGCCAGCAGTTACCGCGTAGCGGGAGTGTACGAGCAGTACTTC CASSYRVAGVYEQYF
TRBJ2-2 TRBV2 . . TGTGCCAGCAGTTCCTATGGGCCTACCGGGGAGCTGTTTTTT CASSSYGPTGELFF
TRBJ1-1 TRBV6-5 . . TGTGCCAGCTCGCTAGGCGGGGTTAACACTGAAGCTTTCTTT CASSLGGVNTEAFF
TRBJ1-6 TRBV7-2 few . TGTGCCAGCAGCCGTGGAGGCACGGCCGGGGCACCCCTCCACTTT CASSRGGTAGAPLHF
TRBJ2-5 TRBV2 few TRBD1 TGTGCCAGCGGAAACAGGGGGCAGGAGACCCAGTACTTC CASGNRGQETQYF
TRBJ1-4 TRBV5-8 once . TGTGCCAGCAGCGCCCGGGAGTGGGGTGAAAAACTGTTTTTT CASSAREWGEKLFF
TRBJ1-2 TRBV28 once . TGTGCCAGCAGTTTCTTAGGGGTGGGCAATAACTATGGCTACACCTTC CASSFLGVGNNYGYTF
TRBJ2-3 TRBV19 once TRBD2 TGTGCCAGTTTGCGGGAGGGTACAGATACGCAGTATTTT CASLREGTDTQYF
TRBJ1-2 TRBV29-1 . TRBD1 TGCAGCGTTGAAGATATTTTGGGACAGGTTGGCGGCTACACCTTC CSVEDILGQVGGYTF
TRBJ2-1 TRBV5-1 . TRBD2 TGCGCCAGCAGCCCCTTTGGGACTAGCGCGGGTGAGCAGTTCTTC CASSPFGTSAGEQFF
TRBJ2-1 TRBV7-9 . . TGTGCCAGCAGCTCCCTGGAGGGGCGGAGGAATGAGCAGTTCTTC CASSSLEGRRNEQFF
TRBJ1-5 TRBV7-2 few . TGTGCCAGCAGCTTAGGCGGGGGAAACCAGCCCCAGCATTTT CASSLGGGNQPQHF
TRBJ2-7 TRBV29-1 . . TGCAGCGTGAGACGGGAGTACGAGCAGTACTTC CSVRREYEQYF
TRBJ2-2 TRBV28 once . TGTGCCAGCAGCCCACGGGGGACAGCGAACACCGGGGAGCTGTTTTTT CASSPRGTANTGELFF
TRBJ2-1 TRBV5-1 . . TGCGCCAGCAGCTTGGAGGGGTCCTACAATGAGCAGTTCTTC CASSLEGSYNEQFF
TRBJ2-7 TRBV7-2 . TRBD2 TGTGCCAGCAGCTATGGACTAGCGGGAGACTACGAGCAGTACTTC CASSYGLAGDYEQYF
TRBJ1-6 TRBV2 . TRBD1 TGTGCCAGCAGTGAATCAGGGGGTGGCAATTCACCCCTCCACTTT CASSESGGGNSPLHF
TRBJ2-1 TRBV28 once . TGTGCCAGCAAGGGCGCGGGGGCGAGTGATGAGCAGTTCTTC CASKGAGASDEQFF
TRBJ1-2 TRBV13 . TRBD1 TGTGCCAGCAGCCCGCCCCCGAGACAGGGAAGGGGTAACTATGGCTACACCTTC CASSPPPRQGRGNYGYTF
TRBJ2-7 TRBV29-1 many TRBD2 TGCAGCGTTGAAGTGGGGCTAGCGGGGACTACCTACGAGCAGTACTTC CSVEVGLAGTTYEQYF
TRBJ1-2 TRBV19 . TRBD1 TGTGCCAGTACACAGGGGGCTTGGTATGGCTACACCTTC CASTQGAWYGYTF
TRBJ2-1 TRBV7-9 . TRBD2 TGTGCCAGCAGCTCAGGACTAGCGGGAGGGAGTGAGCAGTTCTTC CASSSGLAGGSEQFF
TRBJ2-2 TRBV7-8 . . TGTGCCAGCAGGCGAGAGGGGTTCACCGGGGAGCTGTTTTTT CASRREGFTGELFF
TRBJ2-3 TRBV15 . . TGTGCCACCAGCAGGCCCGGGAGAGCGCAGTATTTT CATSRPGRAQYF
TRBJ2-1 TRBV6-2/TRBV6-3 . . TGTGCCAGCAGTTACGTGGCGGGATATGAGCAGTTCTTC CASSYVAGYEQFF
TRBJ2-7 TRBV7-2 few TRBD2 TGTGCCAGCAGCTCTGAGGTAGCGGGAGGGCGAGAGCAGTACTTC CASSSEVAGGREQYF
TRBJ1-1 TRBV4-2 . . TGTGCCAGCAGCCAAGATCCAGGGGTGGCCACTGAAGCTTTCTTT CASSQDPGVATEAFF
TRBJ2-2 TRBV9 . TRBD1 TGTGCCAGCAGCGTAGTGGGACAGGGGGGAACCGGGGAGCTGTTTTTT CASSVVGQGGTGELFF
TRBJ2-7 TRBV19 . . TGTGCCAGTAGTTCAAGCCCTACTCCAGGGGTCGGGTACGAGCAGTACTTC CASSSSPTPGVGYEQYF
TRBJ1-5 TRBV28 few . TGTGCCAGCAGTCCCCCAGGGCCATCGAATCAGCCCCAGCATTTT CASSPPGPSNQPQHF
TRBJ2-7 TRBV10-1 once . TGCGCCAGCAGTGATGGGCAGAGGAGGGAGCAGTACTTC CASSDGQRREQYF
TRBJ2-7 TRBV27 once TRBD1 TGTGCCAGCAGTCTCAAGCACGCCCCGGGACAGGGGTTCTACGAGCAGTACTTC CASSLKHAPGQGFYEQYF
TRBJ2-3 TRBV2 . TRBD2 TGTGCCAGCAGAGCGGGAGCTATCACAGATACGCAGTATTTT CASRAGAITDTQYF
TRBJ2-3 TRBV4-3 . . TGCGCCAGCAGCCTCTCTAAAAGCACAGATACGCAGTATTTT CASSLSKSTDTQYF
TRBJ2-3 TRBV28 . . TGTGCCAGCAGTTTCCCGGCTACGGGGGGCACAGATACGCAGTATTTT CASSFPATGGTDTQYF
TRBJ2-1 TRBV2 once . TGTGCCAGCAGCGAGCGGGTAAGAGGAAATGAGCAGTTCTTC CASSERVRGNEQFF
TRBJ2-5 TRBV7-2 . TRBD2 TGTGCCAGCAGCTTAGGGAAGACTAGCGGGAGGGGAATAGGGGAGACCCAGTACTTC CASSLGKTSGRGIGETQYF